This T cell receptor (beta chain) was sequenced for a study of shared clonotypes between healthy human individuals. Whole-study results and caveats: Shared across four donors were 5% to 6% of the naive CD4 clonotypes.

The ends lost 4 bases at V and 2 bases at J; junction bases unmatched: 2. Germline lookup yields CDR1 LNHDA and CDR2 SQIVND (reference sequence). The CDR3 is 13 residues long. As handled by the study authors: ImmunoSEQ gave junction-only sequences without quality scores, so filtering differed. Measured with immunoSEQ multiplex PCR; TCRdb has only the in-frame clones, and not every one. That table furnishes V, J and clone size, whereas the DNA furnished D and trimming. This table has more than 150,000 clones, about 93% appearing once. On this clone itself: Its matching antigen is unknown. Other DNA sequences in this specimen translate into the identical CDR3.

The sample taken for sequencing was naive CD4+ T cells sorted from blood. Described subset: CD45RA+ positively selected. The genes are TRBV19 and TRBJ2-7, with TRBD2 matching 7 bases. This receptor was obtained from a woman in her thirties in good health. CDR3 bases: TGTGCCAGTAGTAGGGCGGGGGCCTACGAGCAGTACTTC. Encoded protein: CASSRAGAYEQYF.